Shown below are 5 T cell receptor beta chains from a single sample sequenced in a study of cytomegalovirus exposure and HLA in healthy donors listed by TCRdb under 2017. The library was generated by the immunoSEQ multiplex PCR assay. The immuneACCESS repertoire file appears here via TCRdb, limited to in-frame rearrangements. These files lack a portion of the clones; in checked studies, under half of the deficit traces to unresolved V genes, and the cause of the others is not known. For this sample there are about 160,000 clones; roughly 86% appear just once. The ten most abundant clones make up about 9.3% of the sample. The sample consisted of PBMCs. The receptors stem from a woman between 18 and 29 years old in good health and CMV-seropositive.

This chain joins TRBV7-9 and TRBJ1-5, with TRBD1 as a possible D gene (6 bases). Germline loops: CDR1 SEHNR, CDR2 FQNEAQ (reference sequence). CDR3 length equals 13 residues. V dropped 1 base and J dropped 7 bases, with 8 bases sitting between them. CDR3 sequence: CASSLDRDQPQHF. CDR3 DNA sequence: TGTGCCAGCAGCTTAGACAGGGACCAGCCCCAGCATTTT.

The genes are TRBV2 and TRBJ1-2, with TRBD1 matching 11 bases. This CDR3 has 15 residues. CDR1 SNHLY and CDR2 FYNNEI come from the germline V gene. V was clipped by 6 bases and J by 4 bases; unmatched bases: 7. CDR3 sequence: CASSAGTGGTYGYTF. For the CDR3, the DNA is TGTGCCAGCAGCGCTGGGACAGGGGGAACCTATGGCTACACCTTC.

This chain joins TRBV5-4 and TRBJ2-3, with 7 bases matching TRBD2. V gave up 4 bases and J gave up 6 bases; unmatched junction bases: 8. CDR1 is SGHNT and CDR2 is YYREEE in the germline V gene (reference sequence). The length of the CDR3 is 14 residues. Here the CDR3 DNA reads TGTGCCAGCAGCCCTTGGGGCGGGAGTGATACGCAGTATTTT. Translating gives CASSPWGGSDTQYF.

The chain carries TRBV11-2 and TRBJ2-1, with 12 bases fitting TRBD2. The germline gives CDR1 SGHAT, CDR2 FQNNGV. This CDR3 is 16 amino acids long. The V gene end was trimmed by 3 bases and the J gene end by 10 bases; junction bases not matched to a gene: 10. CDR3 nucleotide sequence: TGTGCCAGCAGCTTTTTCTCCACTAGCGGGGGGTTCGAGCAGTTCTTC. It specifies CASSFFSTSGGFEQFF.

The chain couples TRBV4-3 to TRBJ2-1; D perhaps matches TRBD2 (6 bases). The CDR3 sequence is 18 residues long. With 3 bases removed from V and 0 bases from J, the gap between germline ends came to 18 bases. Germline CDR1 is LGHNA and CDR2 is YSLEER. This CDR3 is CASSQYLTVDYSYNEQFF. The CDR3 DNA reads TGCGCCAGCAGCCAGTATCTAACCGTGGACTACTCCTACAATGAGCAGTTCTTC.